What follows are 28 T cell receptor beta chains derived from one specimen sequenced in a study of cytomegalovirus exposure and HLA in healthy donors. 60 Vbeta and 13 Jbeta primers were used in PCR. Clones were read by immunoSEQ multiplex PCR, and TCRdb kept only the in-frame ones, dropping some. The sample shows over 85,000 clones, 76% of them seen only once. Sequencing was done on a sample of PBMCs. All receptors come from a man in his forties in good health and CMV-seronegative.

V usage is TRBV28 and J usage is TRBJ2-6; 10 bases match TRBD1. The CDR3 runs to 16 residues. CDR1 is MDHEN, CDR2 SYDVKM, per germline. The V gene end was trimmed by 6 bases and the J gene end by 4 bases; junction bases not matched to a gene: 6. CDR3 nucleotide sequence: TGTGCCAGCAGGGGACAGGGGCAGGGAGGGGCCAACGTCCTGACTTTC. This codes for CASRGQGQGGANVLTF.

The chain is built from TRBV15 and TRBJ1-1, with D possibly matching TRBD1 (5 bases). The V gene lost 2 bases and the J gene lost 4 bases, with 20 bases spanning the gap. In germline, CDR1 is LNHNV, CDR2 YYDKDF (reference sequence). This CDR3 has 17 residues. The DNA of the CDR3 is TGTGCCACCAGCAGACGGCGGGGGACTGAGCTGGGCACTGAAGCTTTCTTT. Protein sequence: CATSRRRGTELGTEAFF. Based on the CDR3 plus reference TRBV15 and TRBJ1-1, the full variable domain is DAMVIQNPRYQVTQFGKPVTLSCSQTLNHNVMYWYQQKSSQAPKLLFHYYDKDFNNEADTPDNFQSRRPNTSFCFLDIRSPGLGDTAMYLCATSRRRGTELGTEAFFGQGTRLTVV.

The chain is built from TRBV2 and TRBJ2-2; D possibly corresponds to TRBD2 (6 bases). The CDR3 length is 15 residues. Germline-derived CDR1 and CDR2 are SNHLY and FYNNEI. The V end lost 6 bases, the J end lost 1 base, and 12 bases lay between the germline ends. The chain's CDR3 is CASRNWGVNTGELFF. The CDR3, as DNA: TGTGCCAGCAGGAATTGGGGGGTGAACACCGGGGAGCTGTTTTTT.

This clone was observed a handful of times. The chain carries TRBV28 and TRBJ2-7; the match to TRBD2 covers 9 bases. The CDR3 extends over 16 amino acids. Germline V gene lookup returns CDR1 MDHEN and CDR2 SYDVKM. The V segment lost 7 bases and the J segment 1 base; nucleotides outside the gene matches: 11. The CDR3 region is CASNGREGPDSYEQYF. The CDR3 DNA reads TGTGCCAGCAACGGGCGGGAGGGACCTGATTCCTACGAGCAGTACTTC.

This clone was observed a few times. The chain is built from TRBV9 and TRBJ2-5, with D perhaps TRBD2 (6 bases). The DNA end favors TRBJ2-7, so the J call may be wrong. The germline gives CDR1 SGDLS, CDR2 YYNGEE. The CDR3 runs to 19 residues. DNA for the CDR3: TGTGCCAGCAGCGTAACCCCCGGACGGGAGTATTCGAAAATTAGCGAGCAGTACTTC. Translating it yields CASSVTPGREYSKISEQYF.

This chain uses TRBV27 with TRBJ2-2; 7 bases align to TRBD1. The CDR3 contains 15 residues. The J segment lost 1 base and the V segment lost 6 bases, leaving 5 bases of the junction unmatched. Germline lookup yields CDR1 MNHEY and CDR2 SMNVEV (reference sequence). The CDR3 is CASRSTGVNTGELFF. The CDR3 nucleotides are TGTGCCAGCAGGTCTACAGGGGTGAACACCGGGGAGCTGTTTTTT.

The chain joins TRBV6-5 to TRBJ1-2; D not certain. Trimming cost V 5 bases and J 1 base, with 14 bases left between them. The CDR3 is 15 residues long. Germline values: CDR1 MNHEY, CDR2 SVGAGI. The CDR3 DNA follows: TGTGCCAGCAGTAATCGGCGTGGAGGTAACTATGGCTACACCTTC. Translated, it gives CASSNRRGGNYGYTF.

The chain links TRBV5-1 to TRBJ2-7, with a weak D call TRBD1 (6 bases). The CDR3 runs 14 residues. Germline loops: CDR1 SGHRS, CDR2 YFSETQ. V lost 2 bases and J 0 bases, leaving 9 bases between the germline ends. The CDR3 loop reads CASSFTGNSYEQYF. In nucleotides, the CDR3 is TGCGCCAGCAGCTTTACAGGGAACTCCTACGAGCAGTACTTC.

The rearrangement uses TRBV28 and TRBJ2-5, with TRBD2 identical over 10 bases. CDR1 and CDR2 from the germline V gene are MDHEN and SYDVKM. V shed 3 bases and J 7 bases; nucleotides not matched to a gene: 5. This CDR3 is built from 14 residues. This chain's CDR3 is CASSFLAGAGTQYF. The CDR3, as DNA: TGTGCCAGCAGTTTCCTAGCGGGAGCGGGGACCCAGTACTTC.

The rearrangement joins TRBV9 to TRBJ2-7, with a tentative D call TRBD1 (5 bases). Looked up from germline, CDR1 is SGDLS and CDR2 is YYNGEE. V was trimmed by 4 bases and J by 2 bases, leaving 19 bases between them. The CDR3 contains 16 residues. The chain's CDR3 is CASSPGRRVFPYEQYF. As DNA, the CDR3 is TGTGCCAGCAGCCCTGGGCGCAGGGTGTTCCCCTACGAGCAGTACTTC.

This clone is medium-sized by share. DNA for the CDR3: TGTGCCAGCGGGACAGGGGATCTCGAGCAGTACTTC. It specifies CASGTGDLEQYF. V is TRBV19 and J is TRBJ2-7, with 10 positions matching TRBD1. The CDR3 consists of 12 residues. With V trimmed by 9 bases and J by 6 bases, 5 bases remained unmatched. Germline-derived CDR1 and CDR2 are LNHDA and SQIVND (reference sequence).

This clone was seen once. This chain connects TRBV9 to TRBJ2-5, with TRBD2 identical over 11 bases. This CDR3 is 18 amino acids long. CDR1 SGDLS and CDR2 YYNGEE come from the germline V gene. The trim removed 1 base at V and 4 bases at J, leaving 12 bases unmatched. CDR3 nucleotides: TGTGCCAGCAGCGTACTAACTAGCGGGGGCCCGGCGGCAGAGACCCAGTACTTC. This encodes CASSVLTSGGPAAETQYF.

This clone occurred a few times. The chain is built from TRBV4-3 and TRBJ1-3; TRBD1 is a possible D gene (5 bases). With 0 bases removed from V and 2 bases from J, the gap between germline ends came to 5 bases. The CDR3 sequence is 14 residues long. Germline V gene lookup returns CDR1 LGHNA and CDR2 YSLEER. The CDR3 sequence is CASSQDRAGNTIYF. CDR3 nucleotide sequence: TGCGCCAGCAGCCAAGACAGGGCTGGAAACACCATATATTTT.

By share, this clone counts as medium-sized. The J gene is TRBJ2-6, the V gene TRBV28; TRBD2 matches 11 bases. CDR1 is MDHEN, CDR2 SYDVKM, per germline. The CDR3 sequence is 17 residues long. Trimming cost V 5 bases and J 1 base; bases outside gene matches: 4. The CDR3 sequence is CASSPGTSGSGANVLTF. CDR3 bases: TGTGCCAGCAGTCCGGGGACTAGCGGATCTGGGGCCAACGTCCTGACTTTC.

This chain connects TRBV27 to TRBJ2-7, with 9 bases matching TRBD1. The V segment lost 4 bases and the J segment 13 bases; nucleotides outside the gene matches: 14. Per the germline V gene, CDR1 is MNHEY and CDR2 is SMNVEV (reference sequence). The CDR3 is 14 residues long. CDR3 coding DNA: TGTGCCAGCAGTTCTGGGCCCGGGGGGACAGGGTTTTACTTC. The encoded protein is CASSSGPGGTGFYF.

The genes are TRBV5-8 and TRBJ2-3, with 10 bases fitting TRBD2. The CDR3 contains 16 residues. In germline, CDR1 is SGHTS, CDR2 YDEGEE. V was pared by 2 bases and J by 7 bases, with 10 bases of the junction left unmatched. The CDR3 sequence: CASSFPLAGTLHTQYF. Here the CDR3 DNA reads TGTGCCAGCAGCTTCCCACTAGCGGGAACCCTCCATACGCAGTATTTT. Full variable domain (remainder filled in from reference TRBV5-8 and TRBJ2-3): EAGVTQSPTHLIKTRGQQATLRCSPISGHTSVYWYQQALGLGLQFLLWYDEGEERNRGNFPPRFSGRQFPNYSSELNVNALELEDSALYLCASSFPLAGTLHTQYFGPGTRLTVL.

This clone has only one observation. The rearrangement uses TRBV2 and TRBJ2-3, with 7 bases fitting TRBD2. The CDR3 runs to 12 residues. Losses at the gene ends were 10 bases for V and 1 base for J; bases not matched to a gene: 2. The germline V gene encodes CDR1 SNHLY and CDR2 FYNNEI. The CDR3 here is CANGLGTDTQYF. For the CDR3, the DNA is TGTGCCAACGGACTAGGCACAGATACGCAGTATTTT.

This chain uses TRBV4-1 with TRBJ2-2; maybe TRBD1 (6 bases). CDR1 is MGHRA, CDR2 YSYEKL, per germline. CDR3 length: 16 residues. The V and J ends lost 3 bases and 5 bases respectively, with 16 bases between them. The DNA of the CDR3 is TGCGCCAGCAGCCACCCAACGGCAGGGGTGACCGGGGAGCTGTTTTTT. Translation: CASSHPTAGVTGELFF.

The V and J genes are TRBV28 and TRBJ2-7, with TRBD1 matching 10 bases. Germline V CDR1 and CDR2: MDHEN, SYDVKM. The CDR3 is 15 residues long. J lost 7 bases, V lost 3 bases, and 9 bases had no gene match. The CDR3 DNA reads TGTGCCAGCAGTTTGACAGGGGGCGCGGGGAAAGAGCAGTACTTC. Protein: CASSLTGGAGKEQYF.

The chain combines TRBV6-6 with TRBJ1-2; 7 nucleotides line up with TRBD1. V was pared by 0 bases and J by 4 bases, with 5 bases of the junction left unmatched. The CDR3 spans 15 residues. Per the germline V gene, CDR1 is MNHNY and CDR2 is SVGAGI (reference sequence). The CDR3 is CASSYSRGAAYGYTF. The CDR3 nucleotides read TGTGCCAGCAGTTACTCCAGGGGGGCTGCCTATGGCTACACCTTC.

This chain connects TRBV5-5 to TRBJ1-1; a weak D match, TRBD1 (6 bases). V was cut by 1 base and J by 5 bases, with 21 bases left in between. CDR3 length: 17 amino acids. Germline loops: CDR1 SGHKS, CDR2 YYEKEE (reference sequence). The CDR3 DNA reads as TGTGCCAGCAGCTTGTTCCTCGGGGGGCGTTCGGGTACTGAAGCTTTCTTT. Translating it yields CASSLFLGGRSGTEAFF.

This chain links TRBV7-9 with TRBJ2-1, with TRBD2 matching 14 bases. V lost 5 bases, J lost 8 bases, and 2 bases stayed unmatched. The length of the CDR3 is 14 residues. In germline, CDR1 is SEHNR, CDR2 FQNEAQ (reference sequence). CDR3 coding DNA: TGTGCCAGCAGCGGGACTAGCGGGGGCGATGAGCAGTTCTTC. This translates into CASSGTSGGDEQFF. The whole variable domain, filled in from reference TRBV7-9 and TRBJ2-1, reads DTGVSQNPRHKITKRGQNVTFRCDPISEHNRLYWYRQTLGQGPEFLTYFQNEAQLEKSRLLSDRFSAERPKGSFSTLEIQRTEQGDSAMYLCASSGTSGGDEQFFGPGTRLTVL.

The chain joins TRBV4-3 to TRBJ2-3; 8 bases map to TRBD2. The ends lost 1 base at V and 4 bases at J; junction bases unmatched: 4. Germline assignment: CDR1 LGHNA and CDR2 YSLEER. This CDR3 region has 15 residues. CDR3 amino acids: CASSQGGGHADTQYF. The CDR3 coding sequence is TGCGCCAGCAGCCAAGGCGGGGGGCACGCAGATACGCAGTATTTT.

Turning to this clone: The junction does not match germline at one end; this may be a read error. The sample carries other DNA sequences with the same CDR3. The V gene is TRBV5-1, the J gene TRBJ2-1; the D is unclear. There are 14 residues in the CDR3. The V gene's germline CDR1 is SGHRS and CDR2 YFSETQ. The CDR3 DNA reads TGCGCCAGCAGCTTGGAGGCAGGTTACAATGGGCAGTTCTTC. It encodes CASSLEAGYNGQFF.

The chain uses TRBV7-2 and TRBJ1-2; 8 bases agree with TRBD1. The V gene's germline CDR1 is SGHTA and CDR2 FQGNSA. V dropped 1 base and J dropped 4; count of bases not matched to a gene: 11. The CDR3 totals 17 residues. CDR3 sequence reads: CASSLGRDRPPGYGYTF. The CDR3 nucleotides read TGTGCCAGCAGCTTAGGTCGGGACAGGCCTCCCGGCTATGGCTACACCTTC.

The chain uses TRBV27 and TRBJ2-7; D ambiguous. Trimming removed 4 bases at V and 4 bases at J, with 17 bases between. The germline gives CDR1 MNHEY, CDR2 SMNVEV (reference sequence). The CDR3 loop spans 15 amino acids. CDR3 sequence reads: CASSSNPFRKYEQYF. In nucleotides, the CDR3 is TGTGCCAGCAGTTCTAATCCGTTTAGAAAGTACGAGCAGTACTTC.

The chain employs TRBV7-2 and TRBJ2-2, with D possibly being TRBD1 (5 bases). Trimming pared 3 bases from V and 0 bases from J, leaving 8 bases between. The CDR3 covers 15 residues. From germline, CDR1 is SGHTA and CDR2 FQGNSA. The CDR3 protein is CASSFRVSNTGELFF. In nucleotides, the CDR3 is TGTGCCAGCAGCTTCAGGGTTTCGAACACCGGGGAGCTGTTTTTT. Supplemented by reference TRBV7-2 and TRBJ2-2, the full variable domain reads GAGVSQSPSNKVTEKGKDVELRCDPISGHTALYWYRQSLGQGLEFLIYFQGNSAPDKSGLPSDRFSAERTGGSVSTLTIQRTQQEDSAVYLCASSFRVSNTGELFFGEGSRLTVL.

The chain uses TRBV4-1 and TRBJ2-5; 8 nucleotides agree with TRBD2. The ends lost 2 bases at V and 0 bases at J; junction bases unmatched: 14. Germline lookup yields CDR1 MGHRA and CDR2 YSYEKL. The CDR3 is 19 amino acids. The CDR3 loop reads CASSQRSSGSTLYQETQYF. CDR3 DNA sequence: TGCGCCAGCAGCCAAAGGTCCAGCGGGAGCACCCTGTACCAAGAGACCCAGTACTTC.